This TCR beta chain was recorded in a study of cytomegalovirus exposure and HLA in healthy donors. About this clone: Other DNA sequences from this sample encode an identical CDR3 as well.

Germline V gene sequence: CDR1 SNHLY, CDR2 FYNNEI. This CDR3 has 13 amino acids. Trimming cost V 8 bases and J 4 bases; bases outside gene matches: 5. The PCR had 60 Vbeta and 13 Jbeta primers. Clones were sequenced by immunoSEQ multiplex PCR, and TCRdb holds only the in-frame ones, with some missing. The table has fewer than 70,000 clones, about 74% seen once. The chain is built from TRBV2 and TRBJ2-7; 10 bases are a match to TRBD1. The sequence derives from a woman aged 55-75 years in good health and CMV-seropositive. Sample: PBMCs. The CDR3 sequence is CASSGQGWYEQYF. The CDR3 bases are TGTGCCAGCTCGGGACAGGGGTGGTACGAGCAGTACTTC.